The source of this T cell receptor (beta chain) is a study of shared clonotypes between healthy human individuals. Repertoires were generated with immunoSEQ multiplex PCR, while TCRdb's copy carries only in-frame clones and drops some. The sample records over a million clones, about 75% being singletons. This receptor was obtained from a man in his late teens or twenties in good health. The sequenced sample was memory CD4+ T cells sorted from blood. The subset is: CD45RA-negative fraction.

The CDR3 region has the DNA TGTGCCAGCAGCTTAAGACACGAGCAGTACTTC. Translating it yields CASSLRHEQYF. This sequence joins TRBV5-6 and TRBJ2-7, with D unclear. The CDR3 is 11 amino acids. CDR1 and CDR2 from the germline V gene are SGHDT and YYEEEE. The V gene lost 2 bases and the J gene lost 5 bases, with 5 bases spanning the gap.